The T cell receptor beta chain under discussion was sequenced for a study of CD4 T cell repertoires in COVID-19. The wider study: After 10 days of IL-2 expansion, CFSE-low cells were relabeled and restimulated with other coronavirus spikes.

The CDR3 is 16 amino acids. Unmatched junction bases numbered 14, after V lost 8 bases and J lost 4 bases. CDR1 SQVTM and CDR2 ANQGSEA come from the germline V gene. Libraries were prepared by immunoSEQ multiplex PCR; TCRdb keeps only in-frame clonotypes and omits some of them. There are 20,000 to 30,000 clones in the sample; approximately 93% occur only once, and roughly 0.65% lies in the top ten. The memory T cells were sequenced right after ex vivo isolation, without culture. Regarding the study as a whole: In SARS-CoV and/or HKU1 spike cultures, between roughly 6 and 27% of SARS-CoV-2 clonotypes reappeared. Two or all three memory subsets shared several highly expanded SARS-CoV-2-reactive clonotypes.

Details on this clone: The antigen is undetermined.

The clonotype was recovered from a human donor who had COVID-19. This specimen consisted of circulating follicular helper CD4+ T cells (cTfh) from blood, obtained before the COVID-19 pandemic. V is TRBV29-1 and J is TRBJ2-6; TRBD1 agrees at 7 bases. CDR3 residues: CSFLGQPQGGANVLTF. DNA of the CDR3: TGCAGCTTCCTGGGACAGCCCCAAGGGGGGGCCAACGTCCTGACTTTC.